The present entry profiles one T cell receptor beta chain with its context. Its antigen remains unidentified. The source of the sample is a study of T cells in Graves' hyperthyroidism and ophthalmopathy. Regarding the study as a whole: Blood also contained most expanded thyroid clonotypes above 0.001.

TCR beta CDR3 sequences were amplified from RNA transcripts. TCR CDR3 underwent first-round RT-PCR with the HTBI primer set. TCRdb reprocessed the multiplex PCR reads with MiXCR, giving one entry per CDR3 protein. The sample contains roughly 240,000 distinct CDR3 sequences, about 15% of which appear only once. Diagnostic assessment was based on clinical symptoms, serum thyroxine and TRAb, thyroid ultrasound and orbital computed tomography. Sequences were obtained from blood. This TCR was recovered from a woman between 18 and 30 years old with Graves' ophthalmopathy.

For the CDR3, the DNA is TGTGCCAGCAATTCCCCCGGGACAGGGGTGGAGACCCAGTACTTC. Protein sequence: CASNSPGTGVETQYF. The rearrangement joins TRBV28 to TRBJ2-5; 10 nucleotides line up with TRBD1. This CDR3 spans 15 amino acids. J lost 5 bases, V lost 7 bases, and 10 bases had no gene match. From germline, CDR1 is MDHEN and CDR2 SYDVKM.